The rows below give T cell receptor beta chains drawn from one sample of a study of blood T cell repertoires in COVID-19. Clones were sequenced by immunoSEQ multiplex PCR, and TCRdb holds only the in-frame ones, with some missing. The table includes approximately 490,000 clones, approximately 91% detected once. Sequencing was done on a sample of PBMCs or T cells enriched from blood (not recorded which). The receptors here all came from an older woman who had recovered from COVID-19. The CDR3 runs from the conserved cysteine through the conserved F or W. The D gene is left open where the match is weak. Clone size is given for some rows only: seen once, a few or many times, or a class if the clone is expanded.

>TRBD2|TRBV28|TRBJ2-3|.|17
CASSPRGAGPLTDTQYF
TGTGCCAGCAGTCCTCGGGGAGCGGGGCCTCTCACAGATACGCAGTATTTT
>.|TRBV24-1|TRBJ2-2|.|12
CATSQNTGELFF
TGTGCCACCAGTCAGAACACCGGGGAGCTGTTTTTT
>.|TRBV5-8|TRBJ2-2|.|14
CASSFSRDKLPLFF
TGTGCCAGCAGCTTTTCACGAGATAAACTACCGCTGTTTTTT
>TRBD1|TRBV4-1|TRBJ2-7|.|15
CASSPLQGASYEQYF
TGCGCCAGCAGCCCATTACAGGGGGCTAGCTACGAGCAGTACTTC
>TRBD1|TRBV30|TRBJ2-4|.|14
CAWSEGTVKNIQYF
TGTGCCTGGAGCGAAGGGACAGTAAAAAACATTCAGTACTTC
>.|TRBV3-1/TRBV3-2|TRBJ2-1|.|15
CASSPRRPSYNEQFF
TGTGCCAGCAGCCCTAGGCGACCCTCCTACAATGAGCAGTTCTTC
>.|TRBV5-1|TRBJ1-5|.|14
CASSWGLSNQPQHF
TGCGCCAGCAGCTGGGGCCTTAGCAATCAGCCCCAGCATTTT
>.|TRBV12-5|TRBJ1-2|few|14
CASGLSPSRYGYTF
TGTGCTAGTGGTTTGTCTCCCTCTCGCTATGGCTACACCTTC
>.|TRBV5-1|TRBJ2-7|.|15
CASSLEVQSTYEQYF
TGCGCCAGCAGCTTGGAAGTACAGTCGACCTACGAGCAGTACTTC
>.|TRBV24-1|TRBJ1-2|.|14
CATSDLSGDYGYTF
TGTGCCACCAGTGATTTGAGCGGAGACTATGGCTACACCTTC